This TCR beta chain was obtained from a study of T cell clonotyping in hematopoietic cell transplantation (dated by TCRdb to about 2021). With regard to the full study: Recipient samples taken before transplant were obtained following cytoreduction. Patients were recruited between September 2015 and 2017 and followed until late 2020 or death. A total of more than 130 blood samples were collected in the study from a few dozen consecutive transplant recipients and their related donors. The paper's findings and limits, for the study overall: Broader TCR repertoire diversity after transplant was predicted by Inverse Simpson Index values from donors and from recipients before transplant. After transplant, TCR diversity in recipients dropped, and pathologically expanded clonotypes climbed progressively between day 30 and day 180. Only a small fraction of recipient repertoires overlapped donor repertoires, with over 95% appearing de novo at the given depth. The sample size was limited and the cells went unsorted, which meant the CD4 and CD8 repertoire contributions could not be told apart.

Comment on this clone: What antigen it recognizes has not been identified. No quality values exist for individual bases; no much larger clone is one base distant.

The time point label for this specimen denotes: recipient sample about 28 days before transplant, after cytoreduction. Blood from recipients was drawn about 28 days before transplant and again at days 30, 100 and 180 after transplant. Nuclei Lysis Solution was used to extract genomic DNA from fresh or cryopreserved unfractionated peripheral blood mononuclear cells. Taken from the germline V gene, the CDR1 and CDR2 loops are SNHLY and FYNNEI. Trimming at the junction amounts to 4 bases on V and 4 bases on J, and the germline ends lie 16 bases apart. Spanning cysteine to phenylalanine, the CDR3 consists of 15 amino acids. CDR3 DNA only is kept here, 45 bases in frame from base 1. The immunoSEQ assay, a bias-controlled multiplex PCR with V- and J-specific primers, was used to amplify TCR beta CDR3 regions from genomic DNA. A proprietary barcode and Illumina adapter sequences were added to the CDR3 amplicons in a second PCR step. An Illumina MiSeq instrument was used for sequencing of the CDR3 libraries. As for how the authors treated the data: Export and quality control were handled in immunoSEQ Analyzer 3.0, while downstream analyses relied on R Bioconductor and Immunarch. Repertoire metrics were calculated using only productive rearrangements within the normalized downsampled data set. In the normalized cohort, a clonotype counted as pathologically expanded if the clonotype was larger than 5 templates. The Inverse Simpson Index served as the measure of repertoire diversity. To capture all clonotypes, CMV-specificity analyses were performed on the non-normalized data set. The table was pulled from immuneACCESS by TCRdb, which kept in-frame rearrangements only. Such tables lose some clones; where checked, under half of the loss comes from unresolved V genes, and the rest has no known cause. That table supplies the V and J calls and clone size; D and trimming were determined from the DNA. The sample table lists 25,000 to 35,000 clones, under 85% of them with a count of one. The ten largest clones represent roughly 6.2% of the sample.

This clonotype originated in a man in his fifties with myelodysplastic syndrome. Some clones in this sample may be carry-over from other donors' samples. The specimen was peripheral blood mononuclear cells, collected before stem cell transplant. The sequence joins TRBV2 to TRBJ1-2; the D gene is not confidently resolved. The CDR3 protein sequence reads: CASSVEAALGYGYTF. The DNA is as follows: TGTGCCAGCAGTGTGGAGGCAGCCCTAGGCTATGGCTACACCTTC.